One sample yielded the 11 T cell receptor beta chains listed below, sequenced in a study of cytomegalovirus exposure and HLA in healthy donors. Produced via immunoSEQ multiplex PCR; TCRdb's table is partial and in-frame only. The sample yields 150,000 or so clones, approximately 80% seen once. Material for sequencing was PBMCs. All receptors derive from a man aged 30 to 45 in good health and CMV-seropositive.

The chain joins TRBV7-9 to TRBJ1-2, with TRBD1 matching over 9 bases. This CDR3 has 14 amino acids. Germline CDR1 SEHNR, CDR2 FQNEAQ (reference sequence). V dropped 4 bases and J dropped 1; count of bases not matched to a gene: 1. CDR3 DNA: TGTGCCAGCAGCTCGGGACAGGGTAACTATGGCTACACCTTC. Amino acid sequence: CASSSGQGNYGYTF.

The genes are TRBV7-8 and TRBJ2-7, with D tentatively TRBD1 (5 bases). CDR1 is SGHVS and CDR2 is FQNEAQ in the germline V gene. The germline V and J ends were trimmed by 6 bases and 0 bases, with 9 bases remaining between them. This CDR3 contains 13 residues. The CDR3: CASSPGYSYEQYF. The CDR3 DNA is TGTGCCAGCAGTCCAGGGTACTCCTACGAGCAGTACTTC.

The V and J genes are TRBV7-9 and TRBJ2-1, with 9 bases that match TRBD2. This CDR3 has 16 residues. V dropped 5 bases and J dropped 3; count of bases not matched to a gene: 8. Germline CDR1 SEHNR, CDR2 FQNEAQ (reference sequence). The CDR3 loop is CASSAQGAGGYNEQFF. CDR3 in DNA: TGTGCCAGCAGCGCTCAGGGAGCGGGGGGCTACAATGAGCAGTTCTTC.

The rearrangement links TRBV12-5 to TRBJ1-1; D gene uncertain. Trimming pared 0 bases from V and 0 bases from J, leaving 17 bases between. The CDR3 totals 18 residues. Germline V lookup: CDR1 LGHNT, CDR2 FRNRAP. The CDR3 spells CASGLVRDGETMNTEAFF. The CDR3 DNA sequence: TGTGCTAGTGGTTTGGTACGTGACGGGGAAACTATGAACACTGAAGCTTTCTTT. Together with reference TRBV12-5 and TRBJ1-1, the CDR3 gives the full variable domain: DARVTQTPRHKVTEMGQEVTMRCQPILGHNTVFWYRQTMMQGLELLAYFRNRAPLDDSGMPKDRFSAEMPDATLATLKIQPSEPRDSAVYFCASGLVRDGETMNTEAFFGQGTRLTVV.

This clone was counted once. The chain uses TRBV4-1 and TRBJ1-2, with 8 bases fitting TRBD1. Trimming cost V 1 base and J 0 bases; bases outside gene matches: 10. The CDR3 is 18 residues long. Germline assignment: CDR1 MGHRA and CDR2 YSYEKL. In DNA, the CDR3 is TGCGCCAGCAGCCAAGTTAAGGGGCAGGGGGCGACTAACTATGGCTACACCTTC. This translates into CASSQVKGQGATNYGYTF.

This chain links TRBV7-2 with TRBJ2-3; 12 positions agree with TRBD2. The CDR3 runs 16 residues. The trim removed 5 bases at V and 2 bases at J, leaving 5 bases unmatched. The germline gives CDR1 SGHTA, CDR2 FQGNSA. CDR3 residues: CASSLRLAGDTDTQYF. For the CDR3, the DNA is TGTGCCAGCAGCCTTCGACTAGCGGGGGACACAGATACGCAGTATTTT.

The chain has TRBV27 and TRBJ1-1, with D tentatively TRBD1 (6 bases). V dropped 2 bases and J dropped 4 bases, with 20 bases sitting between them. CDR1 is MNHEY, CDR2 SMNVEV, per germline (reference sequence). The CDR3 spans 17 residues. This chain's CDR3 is CASSLISGLRGPTEAFF. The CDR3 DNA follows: TGTGCCAGCAGTTTAATATCCGGGCTGCGGGGGCCCACTGAAGCTTTCTTT.

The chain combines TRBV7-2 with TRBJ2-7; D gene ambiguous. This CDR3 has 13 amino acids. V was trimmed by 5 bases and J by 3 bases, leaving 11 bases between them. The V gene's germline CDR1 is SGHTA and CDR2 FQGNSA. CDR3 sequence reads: CASSPSSFYEQYF. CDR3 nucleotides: TGTGCCAGCAGCCCCTCGTCCTTCTACGAGCAGTACTTC.

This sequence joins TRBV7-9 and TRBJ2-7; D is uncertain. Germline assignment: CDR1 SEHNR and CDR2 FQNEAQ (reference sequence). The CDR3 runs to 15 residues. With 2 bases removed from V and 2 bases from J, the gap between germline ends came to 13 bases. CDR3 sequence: CASSLHSKLPYEQYF. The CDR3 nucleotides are TGTGCCAGCAGCTTACATTCTAAGTTACCCTACGAGCAGTACTTC.

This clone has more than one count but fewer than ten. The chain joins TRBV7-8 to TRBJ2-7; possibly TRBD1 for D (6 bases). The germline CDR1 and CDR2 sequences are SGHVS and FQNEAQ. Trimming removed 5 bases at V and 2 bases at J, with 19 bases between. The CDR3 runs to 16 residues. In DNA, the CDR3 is TGTGCCAGCAGCGTTTTACAGGGTATCTCGACCTACGAGCAGTACTTC. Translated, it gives CASSVLQGISTYEQYF.

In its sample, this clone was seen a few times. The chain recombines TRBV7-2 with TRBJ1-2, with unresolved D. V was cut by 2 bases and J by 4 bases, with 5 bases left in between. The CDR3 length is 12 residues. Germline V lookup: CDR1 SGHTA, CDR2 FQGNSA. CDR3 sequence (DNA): TGTGCCAGCAGCTTAAACATCTATGGCTACACCTTC. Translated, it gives CASSLNIYGYTF.